This TCR beta chain was recovered during a study of CD8+ T cells in alopecia areata. For the study at large: Each day, treated patients took oral tofacitinib twice, at 5 to 10 mg per dose. Notes on the study in general: In patients, TCRs were shared less clearly than in mice, and HLA may possibly be involved.

Treatment denoted: oral pan-JAK inhibitor, 5-10 mg twice daily. Sequencing relied on a cDNA template that was reverse transcribed from extracted RNA. This table comes from immunoSEQ multiplex PCR, and its TCRdb copy is limited to in-frame clones, with some not included. The top ten clones hold approximately 3.4% of a sample with 190,000 or so clones, around 60% of them seen once. Germline lookup yields CDR1 SQVTM and CDR2 ANQGSEA. J was trimmed by 8 bases and V by 3 bases; bases with no gene match: 14. CDR3 length equals 16 residues. Note on this clone: Its antigen is not known.

V usage is TRBV29-1 and J usage is TRBJ1-2, with TRBD1 matching 11 bases. This TCR was recovered from a human donor with alopecia areata. The specimen was CD4+ T cells sorted from blood, collected at week 4, from a patient treated with tofacitinib. The DNA for the CDR3 is TGCAGCGTTGAGCGTGGACAGGGGGCGCAAACAGTAGGCTACACCTTC. Its translation is CSVERGQGAQTVGYTF.